Shown below are 27 T cell receptor beta chains from a single sample sequenced in a study of blood T cell repertoires in COVID-19. Sequenced by immunoSEQ multiplex PCR; TCRdb stores in-frame clones only, minus some. The profile shows some 210,000 clones, under 95% of them singletons. Sequenced: peripheral blood. These receptors were obtained from a man aged 30-40 years with acute or convalescent COVID-19.

V is TRBV6-2 or TRBV6-3 and J is TRBJ1-2; a weak D match, TRBD1 (5 bases). Trimming took off 2 bases at V and 5 bases at J, with 15 bases between the two ends. Germline V lookup: CDR1 MNHEY, CDR2 SVGEGT. This CDR3 region has 15 residues. CDR3 bases: TGTGCCAGCAGTTACCGGGCAGGGCTAGGGTATGGCTACACCTTC. This sequence encodes CASSYRAGLGYGYTF.

The chain couples TRBV6-6 to TRBJ2-2; TRBD1 matches 9 bases. Germline V CDR1 and CDR2: MNHNY, SVGAGI (reference sequence). This CDR3 is 14 amino acids long. V trimming: 6 bases; J trimming: 4 bases; junction bases outside the gene matches: 3. The CDR3 nucleotides are TGTGCCAGCAGCCCGGGACAGGGCACCGGGGAGCTGTTTTTT. Encoded protein: CASSPGQGTGELFF.

This clone was counted once. The chain combines TRBV28 with TRBJ1-2; a possible D gene is TRBD1 (6 bases). The CDR3 covers 16 residues. Germline CDR1 is MDHEN and CDR2 is SYDVKM. With 3 bases removed from V and 4 bases from J, the gap between germline ends came to 18 bases. The CDR3 loop is CASSFGTTRGGYGYTF. The DNA for the CDR3 is TGTGCCAGCAGTTTCGGGACTACAAGAGGGGGCTATGGCTACACCTTC.

The chain carries TRBV2 and TRBJ2-3; TRBD2 aligns across 12 bases. This CDR3 is 21 amino acids long. Germline CDR1 and CDR2: SNHLY and FYNNEI. V dropped 3 bases and J dropped 0; count of bases not matched to a gene: 16. CDR3 amino acids: CASSDLGLAGGQWSSTDTQYF. The CDR3, as DNA: TGTGCCAGCAGTGATTTGGGCCTAGCGGGGGGGCAGTGGTCTAGCACAGATACGCAGTATTTT.

This chain joins TRBV10-3 and TRBJ2-2, with 9 bases fitting TRBD2. The germline V gene encodes CDR1 ENHRY and CDR2 SYGVKD. The V segment lost 6 bases and the J segment 4 bases; nucleotides outside the gene matches: 6. The CDR3 runs to 15 residues. As DNA, the CDR3 is TGTGCCATCAGGGGGACTAGCCTCGGCACCGGGGAGCTGTTTTTT. It specifies CAIRGTSLGTGELFF.

The rearrangement uses TRBV7-3 and TRBJ2-2, with D uncertain. The CDR3 totals 11 residues. Germline CDR1 is SGHTA and CDR2 is FQGTGA. The ends were cut back, 4 bases at V and 7 bases at J, with 4 bases in the middle. As DNA, the CDR3 is TGTGCCAGCAGCTCCCGCGGGGAGCTGTTTTTT. Amino acids: CASSSRGELFF.

J is TRBJ1-3 and V is TRBV18; D unresolved. Germline-derived CDR1 and CDR2 are KGHSH and LQKENI. The CDR3 consists of 15 residues. Trimming left V 3 bases short and J 2 bases short, with 11 bases between. The CDR3 nucleotides are TGTGCCAGCTCACCTCCCTTCCAGACTGGAAACACCATATATTTT. It codes for CASSPPFQTGNTIYF.

Regarding this clone: The same CDR3 is also encoded by other DNA sequences in this sample. V and J are TRBV28 and TRBJ1-1; D is uncertain. CDR1 is MDHEN and CDR2 is SYDVKM in the germline V gene. The CDR3 extends over 14 amino acids. Deletions cut 2 bases from V and 3 bases from J, with 10 bases between. The CDR3 bases are TGTGCCAGCAGTTTAGGGTCCAGGTACACTGAAGCTTTCTTT. Translated, it gives CASSLGSRYTEAFF.

The CDR3 DNA reads TGTGCCAGCAGCTTTCAGGGAAGCTACAATGAGCAGTTCTTC. Amino acid sequence: CASSFQGSYNEQFF. The chain combines TRBV7-3 with TRBJ2-1; the D gene is possibly TRBD1 (5 bases). The CDR3 length is 14 residues. V was clipped by 3 bases and J by 3 bases, with 9 bases between them. Germline CDR1 SGHTA, CDR2 FQGTGA.

The chain carries TRBV7-9 and TRBJ1-1, with D possibly TRBD1 on 5 matching bases. The V gene's germline CDR1 is SEHNR and CDR2 FQNEAQ (reference sequence). The ends were cut back, 7 bases at V and 6 bases at J, with 21 bases in the middle. CDR3 length equals 15 residues. CDR3 DNA sequence: TGTGCCAGCACGCAAATAAAGGGCAGCAGGGCTGAAGCTTTCTTT. This encodes CASTQIKGSRAEAFF.

The rearrangement links TRBV29-1 to TRBJ2-1; 7 bases align to TRBD2. Germline loops: CDR1 SQVTM, CDR2 ANQGSEA. This CDR3 spans 15 amino acids. Unmatched junction bases numbered 13, after V lost 6 bases and J lost 5 bases. The CDR3 DNA sequence: TGCAGCGTCCTCCGGCGACTAGCCCAAAACAATGAGCAGTTCTTC. Translating it yields CSVLRRLAQNNEQFF.

This sequence joins TRBV7-8 and TRBJ1-1, with D maybe TRBD1 (6 bases). The CDR3 length is 15 residues. Trimming shortened V by 6 bases and J by 5 bases, and 19 bases separated the two germline ends. From germline, CDR1 is SGHVS and CDR2 FQNEAQ. The CDR3 bases are TGTGCCAGCAGTGCTAAAGGGGGGAGGGGGACTGAAGCTTTCTTT. Translated, it gives CASSAKGGRGTEAFF. Full variable domain (outside the CDR3, taken from reference TRBV7-8 and TRBJ1-1): GAGVSQSPRYKVAKRGQDVALRCDPISGHVSLFWYQQALGQGPEFLTYFQNEAQLDKSGLPSDRFFAERPEGSVSTLKIQRTQQEDSAVYLCASSAKGGRGTEAFFGQGTRLTVV.

The chain uses TRBV10-3 and TRBJ2-1, with 11 bases identical to TRBD2. The length of the CDR3 is 17 residues. The germline V gene has CDR1 ENHRY and CDR2 SYGVKD. The J segment lost 7 bases and the V segment lost 6 bases, leaving 14 bases of the junction unmatched. The CDR3: CAISLDFSGRGSNEQFF. CDR3 coding DNA: TGTGCCATCAGCCTCGACTTTAGCGGGAGGGGGTCTAATGAGCAGTTCTTC.

This clone showed up just a few times. The V call is TRBV7-2, the J call TRBJ1-5, with no clear D. CDR1 and CDR2 from the germline V gene are SGHTA and FQGNSA. CDR3 length: 15 amino acids. Trimming left V 0 bases short and J 0 bases short, with 6 bases between. The CDR3 loop is CASSLARHSNQPQHF. Here the CDR3 DNA reads TGTGCCAGCAGCTTAGCGAGACATAGCAATCAGCCCCAGCATTTT.

This clone was detected once. The gene calls are TRBV5-1 and TRBJ2-5, with no clear D. Trimming left V 0 bases short and J 5 bases short, with 8 bases between. CDR3 length: 13 amino acids. Germline V gives CDR1 SGHRS, CDR2 YFSETQ. The CDR3 sequence is CASSLDRSETQYF. In DNA, the CDR3 is TGCGCCAGCAGCTTGGACAGATCCGAGACCCAGTACTTC.

This chain links TRBV19 with TRBJ1-6, with D possibly matching TRBD1 (6 bases). V lost 6 bases and J 6 bases, leaving 15 bases between the germline ends. CDR1 and CDR2 (germline): LNHDA, SQIVND (reference sequence). The CDR3 is 15 amino acids. CDR3 residues: CASREPGHPNSPLHF. In DNA, the CDR3 is TGTGCCAGTAGGGAGCCGGGACACCCTAATTCACCCCTCCACTTT.

J is TRBJ1-5 and V is TRBV7-9, with 8 bases fitting TRBD1. Trimming took 5 bases from V and 5 from J; bases not matched to a gene: 8. Germline CDR1 SEHNR, CDR2 FQNEAQ (reference sequence). The CDR3 consists of 15 residues. The CDR3 sequence: CASSVDRGLDQPQHF. The CDR3 DNA reads TGTGCCAGCAGCGTTGACAGGGGCTTAGATCAGCCCCAGCATTTT.

The chain combines TRBV10-1 with TRBJ1-1; no reliable D call. In germline, CDR1 is WNHNN, CDR2 SYGVQD (reference sequence). This CDR3 has 14 residues. The V end lost 0 bases, the J end lost 1 base, and 6 bases lay between the germline ends. The CDR3 DNA reads TGCGCCAGCAGTGAGTCGACGGGGAACACTGAAGCTTTCTTT. It encodes CASSESTGNTEAFF.

The CDR3 DNA reads TGTGCCAGCAGCTTCAGGACAGGGACCATCTATAATGAGCAGTTCTTC. Residues: CASSFRTGTIYNEQFF. This chain links TRBV11-1 with TRBJ2-1; 8 nucleotides agree with TRBD1. After removal of 3 bases from V and 7 bases from J, the junction contained 11 bases not matched to a gene. CDR1 SGHAT and CDR2 FQDESV come from the germline V gene (reference sequence). CDR3 length equals 16 residues.

Here the CDR3 reads CACQEIYGYTF. DNA for the CDR3: TGTGCCTGCCAGGAAATCTATGGCTACACCTTC. The chain couples TRBV30 to TRBJ1-2; no clear D gene. Per the germline V gene, CDR1 is GTSNPN and CDR2 is SVGIG (reference sequence). The V gene lost 6 bases and the J gene lost 4 bases, with 9 bases spanning the gap. This CDR3 contains 11 residues.

The chain uses TRBV14 and TRBJ2-5, with a possible D match to TRBD1 (5 bases). V lost 4 bases and J 1 base, leaving 7 bases between the germline ends. This CDR3 has 13 residues. Germline CDR1 reads SGHDN; CDR2 reads FVKESK. The CDR3 here is CASSRQLQETQYF. The CDR3, as DNA: TGTGCCAGCAGCCGACAGCTCCAAGAGACCCAGTACTTC. The complete variable domain, with remaining parts taken from reference TRBV14 and TRBJ2-5, reads EAGVTQFPSHSVIEKGQTVTLRCDPISGHDNLYWYRRVMGKEIKFLLHFVKESKQDESGMPNNRFLAERTGGTYSTLKVQPAELEDSGVYFCASSRQLQETQYFGPGTRLLVL.

The genes are TRBV4-2 and TRBJ2-7; D remains ambiguous. CDR1 and CDR2 from the germline V gene are LGHNA and YNFKEQ. V was trimmed by 0 bases and J by 2 bases, leaving 8 bases between them. The CDR3 loop spans 14 amino acids. Here the CDR3 reads CASSQEALTYEQYF. The CDR3 nucleotides read TGTGCCAGCAGCCAAGAAGCTCTTACCTACGAGCAGTACTTC.

The chain is built from TRBV6-6 and TRBJ1-3, with D possibly being TRBD1 (5 bases). CDR1 and CDR2 (germline): MNHNY, SVGAGI (reference sequence). The V gene lost 7 bases and the J gene lost 10 bases, with 20 bases spanning the gap. The CDR3 has 14 amino acids. In DNA, the CDR3 is TGTGCCAGCATATTCAGCGGCACGGGGGAAACCATATATTTT. Amino acid sequence: CASIFSGTGETIYF.

The chain carries TRBV5-5 and TRBJ2-3; TRBD1 aligns across 7 bases. This CDR3 comprises 14 residues. Trimming took 4 bases from V and 7 from J; bases not matched to a gene: 9. Per the germline V gene, CDR1 is SGHKS and CDR2 is YYEKEE (reference sequence). CDR3 sequence reads: CASSADRAVNTQYF. CDR3 DNA sequence: TGTGCCAGCAGCGCCGACAGGGCGGTAAATACGCAGTATTTT. Filled out from reference TRBV5-5 and TRBJ2-3, the complete variable domain reads DAGVTQSPTHLIKTRGQQVTLRCSPISGHKSVSWYQQVLGQGPQFIFQYYEKEERGRGNFPDRFSARQFPNYSSELNVNALLLGDSALYLCASSADRAVNTQYFGPGTRLTVL.

The gene calls are TRBV14 and TRBJ2-3; tentatively, D is TRBD2 (6 bases). Germline values: CDR1 SGHDN, CDR2 FVKESK. CDR3 size: 17 residues. V was clipped by 0 bases and J by 6 bases, with 19 bases between them. The CDR3 is CASSQDRGTPTLDTQYF. The CDR3, as DNA: TGTGCCAGCAGCCAAGATCGCGGGACTCCTACGTTGGATACGCAGTATTTT. The full variable domain, completed using reference TRBV14 and TRBJ2-3, is EAGVTQFPSHSVIEKGQTVTLRCDPISGHDNLYWYRRVMGKEIKFLLHFVKESKQDESGMPNNRFLAERTGGTYSTLKVQPAELEDSGVYFCASSQDRGTPTLDTQYFGPGTRLTVL.

The V gene is TRBV24-1, the J gene TRBJ2-3; D is uncertain. Germline CDR1 reads KGHDR; CDR2 reads SFDVKD. The CDR3 runs to 13 residues. The V gene lost 5 bases and the J gene lost 4 bases, with 9 bases spanning the gap. The CDR3: CATSVRAADTQYF. Here the CDR3 DNA reads TGTGCCACCAGTGTTAGAGCCGCAGATACGCAGTATTTT.

J is TRBJ1-3 and V is TRBV6-2 or TRBV6-3, with D perhaps matching TRBD1 (5 bases). This CDR3 contains 14 residues. Trimming took off 5 bases at V and 1 base at J, with 9 bases between the two ends. Germline V gene data show CDR1 as MNHEY and CDR2 as SVGEGT. CDR3 loop: CASSTTVSGNTIYF. The CDR3, as DNA: TGTGCCAGCAGTACGACAGTGTCTGGAAACACCATATATTTT.